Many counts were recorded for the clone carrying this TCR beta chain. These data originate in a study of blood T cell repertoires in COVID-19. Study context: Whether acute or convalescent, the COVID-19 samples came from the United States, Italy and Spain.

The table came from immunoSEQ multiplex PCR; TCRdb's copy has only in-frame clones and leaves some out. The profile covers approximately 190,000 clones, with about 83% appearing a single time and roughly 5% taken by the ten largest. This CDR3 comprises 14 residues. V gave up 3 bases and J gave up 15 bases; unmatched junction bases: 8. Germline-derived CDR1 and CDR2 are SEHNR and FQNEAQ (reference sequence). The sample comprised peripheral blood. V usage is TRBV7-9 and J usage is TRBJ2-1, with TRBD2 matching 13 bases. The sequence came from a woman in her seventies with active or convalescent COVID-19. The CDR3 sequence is CASSLHGTSGTGFF. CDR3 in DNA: TGTGCCAGCAGCTTGCACGGGACTAGCGGGACAGGGTTCTTC.